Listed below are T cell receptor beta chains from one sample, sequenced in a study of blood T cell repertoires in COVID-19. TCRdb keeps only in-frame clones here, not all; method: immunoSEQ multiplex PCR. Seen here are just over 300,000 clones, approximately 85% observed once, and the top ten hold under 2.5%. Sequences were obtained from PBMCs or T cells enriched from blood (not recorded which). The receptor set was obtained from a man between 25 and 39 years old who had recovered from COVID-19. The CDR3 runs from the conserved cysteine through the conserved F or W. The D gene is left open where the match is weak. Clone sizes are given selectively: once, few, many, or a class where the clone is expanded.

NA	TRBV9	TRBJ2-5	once	TGTGCCAGCAGCGACGGGATATGGGAGACCCAGTACTTC	CASSDGIWETQYF
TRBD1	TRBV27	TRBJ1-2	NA	TGTGCCAGCAGGGGCCGACAGGGTCCTAACTATGGCTACACCTTC	CASRGRQGPNYGYTF
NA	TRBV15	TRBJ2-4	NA	TGTGCCACCAGCCCCGTGACAGGAAGCAGATCAAAAAACATTCAGTACTTC	CATSPVTGSRSKNIQYF
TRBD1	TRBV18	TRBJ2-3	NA	TGTGCCAGCTCACCGGAGGGACAGGGATGGGGCACAGATACGCAGTATTTT	CASSPEGQGWGTDTQYF
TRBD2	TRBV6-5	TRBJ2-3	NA	TGTGCCAGCAGTATTAGCGGGGAAGCGGCAGATACGCAGTATTTT	CASSISGEAADTQYF
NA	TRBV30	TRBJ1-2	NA	TGTGCCTTTGAGTCTACAGGACACTATGGCTACACCTTC	CAFESTGHYGYTF
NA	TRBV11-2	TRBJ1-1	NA	TGTGCCAGCAGCTTTAGACAGGCCACTGAAGCTTTCTTT	CASSFRQATEAFF
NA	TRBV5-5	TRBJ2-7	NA	TGTGCCAGCAGCTTAACCGGGACAAAGGACTACGAGCAGTACTTC	CASSLTGTKDYEQYF
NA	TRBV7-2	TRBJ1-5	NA	TGTGCCAGCAGTTACAGGGTAGGTCAGCCCCAGCATTTT	CASSYRVGQPQHF
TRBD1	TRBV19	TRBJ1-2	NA	TGTGCCAGTAGGATTGCAGGGGGCAAATATGGCTACACCTTC	CASRIAGGKYGYTF
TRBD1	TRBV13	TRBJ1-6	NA	TGTGCCAGCAGCTCCTTTACAGGGGGCGATAATTCACCCCTCCACTTT	CASSSFTGGDNSPLHF
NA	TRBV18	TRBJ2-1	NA	TGTGCCAGCTCACCCCGGGATCACGCGGGGGCTGGGTTCTTC	CASSPRDHAGAGFF
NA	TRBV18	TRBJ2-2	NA	TGTGCCAGCTCACCAGGGAGTGCAGCCGGGGAGCTGTTTTTT	CASSPGSAAGELFF
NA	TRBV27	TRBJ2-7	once	TGTGCCAGCAGTCCATCGGAGTCCTACGAGCAGTACTTC	CASSPSESYEQYF
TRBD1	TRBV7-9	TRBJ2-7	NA	TGTGCCAGCAGCTTCCCGCTTGGGGCAGGGGGCAACGAGCAGTACTTC	CASSFPLGAGGNEQYF
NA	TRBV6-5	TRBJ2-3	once	TGTGCCAGTTGGACAGTAAACACAGATACGCAGTATTTT	CASWTVNTDTQYF
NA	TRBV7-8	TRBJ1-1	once	TGTGCCAGCAGGTTAAATCTCAACACTGAAGCTTTCTTT	CASRLNLNTEAFF
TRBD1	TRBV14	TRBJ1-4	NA	TGTGCCAGCAGCCGACGACAGGGGAATAATGAAAAACTGTTTTTT	CASSRRQGNNEKLFF
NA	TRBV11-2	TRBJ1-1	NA	TGTGCCAGCAGCTTAGTGTCTGACACTGAAGCTTTCTTT	CASSLVSDTEAFF
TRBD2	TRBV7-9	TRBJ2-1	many	TGTGCCAGCAGCTATACTAGCGGGGGGTACAATGAGCAGTTCTTC	CASSYTSGGYNEQFF
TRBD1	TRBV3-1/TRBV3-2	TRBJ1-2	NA	TGTGCCAGCAGCCAAAACCAGGGGGTTGGTCGTGGCTACACCTTC	CASSQNQGVGRGYTF
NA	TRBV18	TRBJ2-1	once	TGTGCCAGCTCACAGGGGTCGCCCGACCCTCCGTTCTTC	CASSQGSPDPPFF
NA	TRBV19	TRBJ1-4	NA	TGTGCCAGTAGTACTTCAGGGGCGCTGAATGAAAAACTGTTTTTT	CASSTSGALNEKLFF
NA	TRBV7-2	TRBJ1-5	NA	TGTGCCAGCAGCTTAGTAGAGGGGGAAAATCAGCCCCAGCATTTT	CASSLVEGENQPQHF
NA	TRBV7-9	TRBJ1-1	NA	TGTGCCAGCAGCCTGGGGGGTTCGACTGAAGCTTTCTTT	CASSLGGSTEAFF
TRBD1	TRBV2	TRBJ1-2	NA	TGTGCCAGCAGTGAAGGACAGGGAATTAACTATGGCTACACCTTC	CASSEGQGINYGYTF
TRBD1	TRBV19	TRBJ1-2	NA	TGTGCCAGTAGTATGGTAGGACAGGGGCCGATTCTCTATGGCTACACCTTC	CASSMVGQGPILYGYTF
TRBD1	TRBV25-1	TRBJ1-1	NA	TGTGCCAGCAGTGAATCTCCGGGACAGCGGAACACTGAAGCTTTCTTT	CASSESPGQRNTEAFF
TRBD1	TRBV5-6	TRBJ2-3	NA	TGTGCCAGCAGCCGTGGACAGGGGCACACAGATACGCAGTATTTT	CASSRGQGHTDTQYF
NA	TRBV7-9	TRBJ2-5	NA	TGTGCCAGCAGCCCAGCTTCGGTCGGGGAGACCCAGTACTTC	CASSPASVGETQYF
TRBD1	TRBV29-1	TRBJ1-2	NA	TGCAGCGCGCAGGGACAGGGGAGGTATGGCTACACCTTC	CSAQGQGRYGYTF
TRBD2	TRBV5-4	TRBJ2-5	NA	TGTGCCAGCAGCTTGGTACTAGCGGGGGGACCTAGACAAGAGACCCAGTACTTC	CASSLVLAGGPRQETQYF
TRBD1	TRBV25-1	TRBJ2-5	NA	TGTGCCAGCAGTGATATACAGGGGAAAGAGACCCAGTACTTC	CASSDIQGKETQYF
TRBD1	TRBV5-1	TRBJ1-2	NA	TGCGCCAGCAGCTTGGACAGGGGGAATGGCTACACCTTC	CASSLDRGNGYTF
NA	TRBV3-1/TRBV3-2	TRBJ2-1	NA	TGTGCCAGCAGCCAAGGGACTGCGACCTACAATGAGCAGTTCTTC	CASSQGTATYNEQFF
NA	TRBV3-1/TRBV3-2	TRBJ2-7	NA	TGTGCCAGCAGCCAAGCTTCCTACGAGCAGTACTTC	CASSQASYEQYF
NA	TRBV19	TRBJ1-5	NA	TGTGCCAGTAGTATTGGGGCATATAGCAATCAGCCCCAGCATTTT	CASSIGAYSNQPQHF
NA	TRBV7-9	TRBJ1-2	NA	TGTGCCAGCAGCTTACAGGACACCTACACCTTC	CASSLQDTYTF